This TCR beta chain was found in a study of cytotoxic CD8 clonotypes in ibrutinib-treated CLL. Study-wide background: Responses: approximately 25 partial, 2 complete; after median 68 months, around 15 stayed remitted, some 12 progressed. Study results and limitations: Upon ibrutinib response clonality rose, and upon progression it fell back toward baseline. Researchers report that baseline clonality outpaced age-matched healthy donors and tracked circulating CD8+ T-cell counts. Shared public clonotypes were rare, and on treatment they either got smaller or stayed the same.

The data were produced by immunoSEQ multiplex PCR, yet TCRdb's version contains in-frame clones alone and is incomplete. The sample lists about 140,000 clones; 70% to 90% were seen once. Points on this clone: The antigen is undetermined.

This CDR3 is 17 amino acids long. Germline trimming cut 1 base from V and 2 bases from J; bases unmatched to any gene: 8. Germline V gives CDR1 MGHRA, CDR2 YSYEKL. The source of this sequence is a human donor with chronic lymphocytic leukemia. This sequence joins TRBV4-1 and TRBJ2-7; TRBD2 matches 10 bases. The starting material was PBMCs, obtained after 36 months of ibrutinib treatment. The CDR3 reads CASSQADLLAGTYEQYF. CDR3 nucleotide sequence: TGCGCCAGCAGCCAAGCCGATTTACTAGCGGGAACCTACGAGCAGTACTTC.